A selection of T cell receptor beta chains follows, all from one sample in a study of blood T cell repertoires in COVID-19. Here immunoSEQ multiplex PCR was the method, and the copy in TCRdb shows in-frame clones only, minus some. The top ten clones hold 3.1% of a sample with over 200,000 clones, about 90% of them seen once. Sequenced material: PBMCs or T cells enriched from blood (not recorded which). These receptors all stem from a woman between 45 and 60 years old in a cohort exposed to, infected with or recovered from COVID-19 (not recorded which). CDR3s include the opening cysteine and the closing phenylalanine or tryptophan. Fields, in order: D gene, clone size, V gene, CDR3 length, J gene, CDR3 protein, CDR3 DNA. The D gene is left open where the match is weak. Not all rows give a size; the values are once, few, many and, for expanded clones, a class.

D: -; size: -; V: TRBV18; length: 19; J: TRBJ1-2; CDR3: CASSPPSLRGRALDYGYTF; DNA: TGTGCCAGCTCACCACCGTCATTACGTGGCAGGGCGTTAGACTATGGCTACACCTTC
D: -; size: -; V: TRBV4-2; length: 21; J: TRBJ2-1; CDR3: CASSLLLGAGFAHSSYNEQFF; DNA: TGTGCCAGCAGCCTCCTGTTAGGGGCAGGGTTTGCCCATTCATCGTACAATGAGCAGTTCTTC
D: -; size: -; V: TRBV27; length: 15; J: TRBJ1-6; CDR3: CASSLRGYLQSPLHF; DNA: TGTGCCAGCAGTTTAAGAGGGTATTTGCAATCACCCCTCCACTTT
D: TRBD1; size: -; V: TRBV9; length: 15; J: TRBJ1-1; CDR3: CASSVRTGPQTEAFF; DNA: TGTGCCAGCAGCGTGAGGACAGGGCCCCAGACTGAAGCTTTCTTT
D: TRBD1; size: -; V: TRBV7-2; length: 15; J: TRBJ2-7; CDR3: CASSFTGTGIYEQYF; DNA: TGTGCCAGCAGCTTCACCGGGACAGGGATTTACGAGCAGTACTTC
D: TRBD1; size: few; V: TRBV7-8; length: 15; J: TRBJ1-2; CDR3: CASSNLRTGHYGYTF; DNA: TGTGCCAGCAGCAACCTTCGGACAGGGCACTATGGCTACACCTTC
D: TRBD2; size: once; V: TRBV4-2; length: 15; J: TRBJ2-1; CDR3: CASSPKAGGDNEQFF; DNA: TGTGCCAGCAGCCCTAAAGCGGGGGGGGACAATGAGCAGTTCTTC
D: -; size: few; V: TRBV2; length: 15; J: TRBJ1-6; CDR3: CASSETGQLNSPLHF; DNA: TGTGCCAGCAGTGAAACAGGGCAGTTGAATTCACCCCTCCACTTT
D: TRBD2; size: -; V: TRBV6-5; length: 16; J: TRBJ2-1; CDR3: CASSYSLSGGIGEQFF; DNA: TGTGCCAGCAGTTACTCTTTAAGCGGGGGGATCGGTGAGCAGTTCTTC
D: TRBD1; size: -; V: TRBV28; length: 16; J: TRBJ2-1; CDR3: CASSRPGTGDYNEQFF; DNA: TGTGCCAGCAGTAGACCCGGGACAGGGGACTACAATGAGCAGTTCTTC
D: TRBD2; size: once; V: TRBV5-1; length: 16; J: TRBJ2-1; CDR3: CASTPDPGGDSNEQFF; DNA: TGCGCCAGCACCCCGGACCCGGGGGGGGACTCCAATGAGCAGTTCTTC
D: -; size: -; V: TRBV6-1; length: 14; J: TRBJ1-5; CDR3: CASSEQGGRQPQHF; DNA: TGTGCCAGCAGTGAACAGGGAGGGCGCCAGCCCCAGCATTTT
D: -; size: -; V: TRBV5-1; length: 16; J: TRBJ2-5; CDR3: CASSLVQASGQETQYF; DNA: TGCGCCAGCAGCTTAGTACAGGCTTCTGGTCAAGAGACCCAGTACTTC
D: -; size: -; V: TRBV2; length: 14; J: TRBJ1-6; CDR3: CASSPGRDNSPLHF; DNA: TGTGCCAGCAGTCCGGGTCGGGATAATTCACCCCTCCACTTT
D: TRBD2; size: -; V: TRBV2; length: 16; J: TRBJ2-3; CDR3: CASSEIGGGNTDTQYF; DNA: TGTGCCAGCAGTGAGATTGGCGGGGGAAACACAGATACGCAGTATTTT
D: -; size: -; V: TRBV7-3; length: 16; J: TRBJ2-1; CDR3: CASSPRWSSEWDEQFF; DNA: TGTGCCAGCAGCCCGAGGTGGTCTAGCGAGTGGGATGAGCAGTTCTTC